This T cell receptor beta chain was identified during a study of technical replicates of blood from a few donors. The table came from immunoSEQ multiplex PCR; TCRdb's copy has only in-frame clones and leaves some out. This table holds about 68,000 clones, less than 98% found once. Germline CDR1 LNHDA, CDR2 SQIVND (reference sequence). This CDR3 contains 16 residues. J gave up 4 bases and V 3 bases, and 8 bases lay outside the gene matches. Material: T cells isolated from PBMCs. The clonotype comes from a human donor in good health. V is TRBV19 and J is TRBJ2-7; TRBD2 aligns across 11 bases. This CDR3 reads CASSMDSGRGVYEQYF. The CDR3 bases are TGTGCCAGTAGTATGGATAGCGGGAGGGGAGTTTACGAGCAGTACTTC.